These T cell receptor beta chains were read from a single sample in a study of OX40 agonist ivuxolimab in advanced cancers. Using immunoSEQ multiplex PCR, the repertoire was profiled, and TCRdb retains in-frame clones only, with some absent. This sample has about 79,000 clones, with approximately 85% found just once. This specimen was CD4+ or CD8+ T cells sorted from blood, taken in a trial of the OX40 agonist ivuxolimab. Receptor source: an adult with an advanced solid tumor such as melanoma, head and neck, liver or kidney cancer. The CDR3 runs from the conserved cysteine through the conserved F or W. A D gene is named only where the DNA matches it firmly. Clone size appears in some rows only: once, few, many, or a class for an expanded clone.

d_gene	v_gene	j_gene	abundance	CDR3nt	CDR3aa
TRBD2	TRBV7-2	TRBJ2-3	-	TGTGCCAGCAGCTCTAGCGGGAGCACAGATACGCAGTATTTT	CASSSSGSTDTQYF
TRBD2	TRBV19	TRBJ2-7	-	TGTGCCAGTACTTCTCTGAGACTAGCGGCCACCTACGAGCAGTACTTC	CASTSLRLAATYEQYF
TRBD2	TRBV10-1	TRBJ2-4	-	TGCGCCATCTACCGGACTAGCGGGCTCCTAGCCAAAAACATTCAGTACTTC	CAIYRTSGLLAKNIQYF
-	TRBV6-5	TRBJ1-2	-	TGTGCCAGCAGTTACAGGCTCGGGGGATACTATGGCTACACCTTC	CASSYRLGGYYGYTF
-	TRBV14	TRBJ2-7	-	TGTGCCAGCAGCCAAGATGTGGGGCCTTACTACGAGCAGTACTTC	CASSQDVGPYYEQYF
-	TRBV11-2	TRBJ1-2	-	TGTGCCAGCAGCCCTCACCCTACGGATGGTTACTATGGCTACACCTTC	CASSPHPTDGYYGYTF
-	TRBV5-1	TRBJ1-5	-	TGCGCCAGCAGCTTGGGTTACGGCCAGCCCCAGCATTTT	CASSLGYGQPQHF
-	TRBV7-2	TRBJ2-3	once	TGTGCCAGCAGCTTAGGCTCGGGCGAAGATACGCAGTATTTT	CASSLGSGEDTQYF
-	TRBV9	TRBJ1-1	-	TGTGCCAGCGGGGAGAGTGGGAACACTGAAGCTTTCTTT	CASGESGNTEAFF
-	TRBV21-1	TRBJ2-6	-	TGTGCCAGCAGTAAACTACCCGGGACAGGGTTGAGAGTTTCGGGGTCTGGGGCCAACGTCCTGACTTTC	CASSKLPGTGLRVSGSGANVLTF
TRBD2	TRBV12-5	TRBJ2-1	-	TGTGCTAGTGGTCCCGGGACTAGCGGAAGAGGATACAATGAGCAGTTCTTC	CASGPGTSGRGYNEQFF
TRBD2	TRBV7-6	TRBJ2-3	once	TGTGCCAGCAGCTTTGGGTTCGGGACTAGCGGGATTCGTGGGGGCACAGATACGCAGTATTTT	CASSFGFGTSGIRGGTDTQYF
TRBD2	TRBV4-1	TRBJ2-1	once	TGCGCCAGCAGCCAAGAGGCTAGCGGGAGTAGCTCCTACAATGAGCAGTTCTTC	CASSQEASGSSSYNEQFF
-	TRBV7-2	TRBJ1-4	-	TGTGCCAGCAGCTTAGGCAGGGCCAATGAAAAACTGTTTTTT	CASSLGRANEKLFF
-	TRBV28	TRBJ2-7	few	TGTGCCAGCAGTTTGGGACACGAGCAGTACTTC	CASSLGHEQYF
-	TRBV9	TRBJ2-3	-	TGTGCCAGCAGCGACGGCAGGTTCACAGATACGCAGTATTTT	CASSDGRFTDTQYF
-	TRBV19	TRBJ2-1	-	TGTGCCAGTAGCCAGGGGCGATATAGAAACAATGAGCAGTTCTTC	CASSQGRYRNNEQFF
-	TRBV27	TRBJ2-1	once	TGTGCCAGCAGTCGCATCCCAGACGGAGAGCAGTTCTTC	CASSRIPDGEQFF
TRBD2	TRBV9	TRBJ2-7	-	TGTGCCAGCAGCTCCCGGGGACTAGAGGGCTACGAGCAGTACTTC	CASSSRGLEGYEQYF
-	TRBV19	TRBJ2-1	-	TGTGCCAGTAGTATTCGCGGATCCTCCTACAATGAGCAGTTCTTC	CASSIRGSSYNEQFF
-	TRBV5-1	TRBJ2-4	-	TGCGCCAGCAGCTTGGGTTCGCGCAGGGGAAGCGGGACCAACATTCAGTACTTC	CASSLGSRRGSGTNIQYF
-	TRBV11-2	TRBJ2-2	-	TGTGCCAGCACCATCCGATTGGAGGGGGTAGGGGAGCTGTTTTTT	CASTIRLEGVGELFF
TRBD1	TRBV7-2	TRBJ1-2	few	TGTGCCAGCAGCCGGGGACAGACCTATGGCTACACCTTC	CASSRGQTYGYTF
TRBD2	TRBV28	TRBJ2-5	-	TGTGCCACGGCAGAGAGCGGGAGGGATAAACCATGGGAGACCCAGTACTTC	CATAESGRDKPWETQYF
TRBD2	TRBV15	TRBJ2-2	few	TGTGCCACCAGCAGTCCGCTAGCGGGATTTTCCGGGGAGCTGTTTTTT	CATSSPLAGFSGELFF
-	TRBV4-1	TRBJ2-7	few	TGCGCCAGCAGCCGCGACCCCCCCTCGACGGATAGCTCCTACGAGCAGTACTTC	CASSRDPPSTDSSYEQYF
-	TRBV30	TRBJ1-4	-	TGTGCCTGGAGAGGACCGGGACTTGGGAGTGAAAAACTGTTTTTT	CAWRGPGLGSEKLFF
-	TRBV6-1	TRBJ1-3	-	TGTGCCAGCAGTTCTTCCGCGAGCTCTGGAAACACCATATATTTT	CASSSSASSGNTIYF
TRBD1	TRBV7-9	TRBJ2-7	-	TGTGCCAGCAGCTTCGGACAGGGGATCCACGAGCAGTACTTC	CASSFGQGIHEQYF
-	TRBV9	TRBJ1-1	-	TGTGCCAGCAGCGTAGCTACGGGGGGACTGGTGGGTGAAGCTTTCTTT	CASSVATGGLVGEAFF
TRBD2	TRBV5-1	TRBJ2-7	-	TGCGCCAGCAGCTCGGGACTAGCGCCATACGAGCAGTACTTC	CASSSGLAPYEQYF
-	TRBV7-2	TRBJ2-7	-	TGTGCCAGCACCCAGACAGGTCTCTACGAGCAGTACTTC	CASTQTGLYEQYF
-	TRBV10-3	TRBJ2-7	-	TGTGCCATCAGTTTAGGAGACGGTGGGGTCTACGAGCAGTACTTC	CAISLGDGGVYEQYF